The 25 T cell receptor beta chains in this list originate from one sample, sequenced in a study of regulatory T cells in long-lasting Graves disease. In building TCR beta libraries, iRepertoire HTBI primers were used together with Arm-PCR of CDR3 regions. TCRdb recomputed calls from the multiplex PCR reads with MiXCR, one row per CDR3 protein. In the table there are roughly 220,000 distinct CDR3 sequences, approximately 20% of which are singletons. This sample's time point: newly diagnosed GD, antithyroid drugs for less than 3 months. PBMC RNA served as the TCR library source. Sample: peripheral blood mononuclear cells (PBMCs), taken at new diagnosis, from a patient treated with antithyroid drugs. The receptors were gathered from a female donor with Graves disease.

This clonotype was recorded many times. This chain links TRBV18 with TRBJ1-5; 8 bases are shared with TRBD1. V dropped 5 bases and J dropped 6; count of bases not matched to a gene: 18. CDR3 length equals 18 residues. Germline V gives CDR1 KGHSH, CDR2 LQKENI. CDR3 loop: CASSSFRASGGLIQPQHF. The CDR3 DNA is TGTGCCAGCTCATCATTTCGAGCGTCAGGGGGCCTCATTCAGCCCCAGCATTTT.

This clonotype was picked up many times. The CDR3 here is CASSRHQPGTDTQYF. The CDR3 DNA is TGTGCCAGCTCAAGACACCAACCTGGCACAGATACGCAGTATTTT. The gene calls are TRBV7-2 and TRBJ2-3, with unresolved D. CDR3 size: 15 residues. Germline CDR1 reads SGHTA; CDR2 reads FQGNSA. V lost 8 bases to trimming and J lost 1 base, with 16 bases between them.

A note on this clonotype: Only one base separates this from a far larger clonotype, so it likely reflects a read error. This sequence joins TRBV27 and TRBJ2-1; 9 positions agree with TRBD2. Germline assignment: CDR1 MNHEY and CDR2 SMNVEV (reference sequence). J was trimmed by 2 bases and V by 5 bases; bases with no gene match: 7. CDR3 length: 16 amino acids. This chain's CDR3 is CASSGSRLAAYNEQFF. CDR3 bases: TGTGCCAGCAGTGGTTCGAGACTAGCGGCCTACAATGAGCAGTTCTTC.

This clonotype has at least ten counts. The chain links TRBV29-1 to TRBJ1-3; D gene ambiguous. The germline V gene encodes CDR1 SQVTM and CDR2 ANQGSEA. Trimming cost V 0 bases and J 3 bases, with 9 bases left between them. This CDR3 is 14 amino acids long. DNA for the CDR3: TGCAGCGTTGAAGATCGGGGATTTGGAAACACCATATATTTT. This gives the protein CSVEDRGFGNTIYF. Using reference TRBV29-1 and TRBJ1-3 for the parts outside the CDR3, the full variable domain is SAVISQKPSRDICQRGTSLTIQCQVDSQVTMMFWYRQQPGQSLTLIATANQGSEATYESGFVIDKFPISRPNLTFSTLTVSNMSPEDSSIYLCSVEDRGFGNTIYFGEGSWLTVV.

The chain's CDR3 is CASGPWDNAYEQYF. The DNA for the CDR3 is TGTGCCAGTGGGCCGTGGGACAATGCCTACGAGCAGTACTTC. This chain joins TRBV19 and TRBJ2-7; D is possibly TRBD1 (6 bases). The CDR3 has 14 amino acids. Trimming pared 8 bases from V and 2 bases from J, leaving 16 bases between. Per the germline V gene, CDR1 is LNHDA and CDR2 is SQIVND (reference sequence).

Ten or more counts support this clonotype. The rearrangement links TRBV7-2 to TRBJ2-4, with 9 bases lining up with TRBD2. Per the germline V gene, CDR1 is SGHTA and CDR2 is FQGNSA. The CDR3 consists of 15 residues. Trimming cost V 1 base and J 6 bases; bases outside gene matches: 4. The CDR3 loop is CASSLDPAGGNIQYF. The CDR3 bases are TGTGCCAGCAGCTTAGATCCAGCGGGAGGAAACATTCAGTACTTC.

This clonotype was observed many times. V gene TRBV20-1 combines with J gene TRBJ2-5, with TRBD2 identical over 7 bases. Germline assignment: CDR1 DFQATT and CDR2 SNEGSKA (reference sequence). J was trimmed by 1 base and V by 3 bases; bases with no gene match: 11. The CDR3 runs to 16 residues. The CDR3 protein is CSASPEASGPQETQYF. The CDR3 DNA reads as TGCAGTGCTAGCCCAGAGGCTAGCGGACCCCAAGAGACCCAGTACTTC.

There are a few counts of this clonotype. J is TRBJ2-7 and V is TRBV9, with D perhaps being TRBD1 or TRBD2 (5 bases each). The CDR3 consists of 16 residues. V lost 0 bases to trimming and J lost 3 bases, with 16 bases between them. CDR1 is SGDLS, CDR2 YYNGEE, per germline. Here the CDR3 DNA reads TGTGCCAGCAGCGTAGGGTCAGGGACCCTTGACTACGAGCAGTACTTC. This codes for CASSVGSGTLDYEQYF.

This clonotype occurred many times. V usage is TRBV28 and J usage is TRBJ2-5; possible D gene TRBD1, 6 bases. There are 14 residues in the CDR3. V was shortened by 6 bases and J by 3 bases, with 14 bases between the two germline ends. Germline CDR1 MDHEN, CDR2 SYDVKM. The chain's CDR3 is CASSLNAGEETQYF. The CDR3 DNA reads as TGTGCCAGCAGCCTCAACGCAGGGGAAGAGACCCAGTACTTC.

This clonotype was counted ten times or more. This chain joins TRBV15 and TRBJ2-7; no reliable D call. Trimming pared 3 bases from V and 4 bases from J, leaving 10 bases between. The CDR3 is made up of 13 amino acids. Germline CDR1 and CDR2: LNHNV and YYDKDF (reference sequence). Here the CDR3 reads CATSSGEGYEQYF. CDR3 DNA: TGTGCCACCAGCAGTGGGGAAGGATACGAGCAGTACTTC.

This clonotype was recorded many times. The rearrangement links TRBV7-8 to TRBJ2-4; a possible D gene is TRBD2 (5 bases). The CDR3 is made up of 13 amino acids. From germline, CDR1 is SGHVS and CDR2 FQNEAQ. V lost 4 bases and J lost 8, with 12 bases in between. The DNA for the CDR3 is TGTGCCAGCAGCTCGAGGGCTTGGGACATTCAGTACTTC. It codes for CASSSRAWDIQYF.

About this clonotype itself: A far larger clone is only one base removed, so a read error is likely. CDR3: CASSRAGSGNTRYF. The CDR3 DNA sequence: TGTGCCAGCAGCCGGGCGGGCTCTGGAAACACCAGATATTTT. V usage is TRBV11-3 and J usage is TRBJ1-3; no reliable D call. Germline V lookup: CDR1 SGHNT, CDR2 YENEEA. The CDR3 is 14 amino acids. Using reference TRBV11-3 and TRBJ1-3 for the parts outside the CDR3, the full variable domain is EAGVVQSPRYKIIEKKQPVAFWCNPISGHNTLYWYLQNLGQGPELLIRYENEEAVDDSQLPKDRFSAERLKGVDSTLKIQPAELGDSAVYLCASSRAGSGNTRYFGEGSWLTVV.

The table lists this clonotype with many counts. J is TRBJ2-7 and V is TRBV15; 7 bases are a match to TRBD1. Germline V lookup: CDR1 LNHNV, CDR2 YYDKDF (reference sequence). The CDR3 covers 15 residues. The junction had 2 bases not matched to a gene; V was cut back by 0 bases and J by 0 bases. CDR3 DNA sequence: TGTGCCACCAGCAGAGAGACAGGGAGCTCCTACGAGCAGTACTTC. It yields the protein CATSRETGSSYEQYF.

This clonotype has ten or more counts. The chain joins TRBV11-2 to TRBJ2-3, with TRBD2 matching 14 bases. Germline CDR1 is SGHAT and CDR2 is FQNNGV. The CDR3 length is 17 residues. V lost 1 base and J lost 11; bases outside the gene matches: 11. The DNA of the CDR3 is TGTGCCAGCAGCTTAGGACTAGCGGGAGGGCCGAGGGTTAAGCAGTATTTT. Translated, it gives CASSLGLAGGPRVKQYF.

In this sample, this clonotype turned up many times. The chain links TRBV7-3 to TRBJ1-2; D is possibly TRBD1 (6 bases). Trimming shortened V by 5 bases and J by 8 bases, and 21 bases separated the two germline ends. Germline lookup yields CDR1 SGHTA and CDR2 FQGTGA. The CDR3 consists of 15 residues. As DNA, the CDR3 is TGTGCCAGCAGCCCTTACCCCCTCAGGGGAGGAGGCTACACCTTC. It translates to CASSPYPLRGGGYTF.

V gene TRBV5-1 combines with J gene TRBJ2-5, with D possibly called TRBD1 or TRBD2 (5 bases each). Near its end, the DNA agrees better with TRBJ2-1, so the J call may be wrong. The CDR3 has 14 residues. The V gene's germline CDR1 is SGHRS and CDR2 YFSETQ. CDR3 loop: CASSLGDPINEQFF. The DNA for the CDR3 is TGCGCCAGCAGCTTGGGGGACCCCATAAATGAGCAGTTCTTC.

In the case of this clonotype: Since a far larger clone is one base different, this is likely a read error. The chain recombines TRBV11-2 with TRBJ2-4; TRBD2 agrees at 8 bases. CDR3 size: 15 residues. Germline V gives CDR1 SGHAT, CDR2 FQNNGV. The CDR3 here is CASSLGLAPTVGRLF. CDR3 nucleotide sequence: TGTGCCAGCAGCCTAGGACTAGCCCCCACCGTGGGTCGGCTCTTC.

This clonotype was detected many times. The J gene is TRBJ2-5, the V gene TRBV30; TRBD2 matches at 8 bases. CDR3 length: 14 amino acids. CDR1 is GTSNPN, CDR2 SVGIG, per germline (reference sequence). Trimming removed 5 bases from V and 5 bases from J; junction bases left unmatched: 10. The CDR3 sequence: CAWGTGGVVETQYF. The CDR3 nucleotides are TGTGCCTGGGGGACCGGGGGGGTGGTGGAGACCCAGTACTTC.

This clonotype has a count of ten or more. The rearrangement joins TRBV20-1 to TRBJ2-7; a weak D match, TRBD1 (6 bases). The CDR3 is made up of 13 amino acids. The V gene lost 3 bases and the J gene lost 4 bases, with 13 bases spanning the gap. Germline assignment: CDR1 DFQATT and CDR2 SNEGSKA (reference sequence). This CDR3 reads CSASRGQGYEQYF. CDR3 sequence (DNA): TGCAGTGCTAGTCGTGGGCAGGGGTACGAGCAGTACTTC.

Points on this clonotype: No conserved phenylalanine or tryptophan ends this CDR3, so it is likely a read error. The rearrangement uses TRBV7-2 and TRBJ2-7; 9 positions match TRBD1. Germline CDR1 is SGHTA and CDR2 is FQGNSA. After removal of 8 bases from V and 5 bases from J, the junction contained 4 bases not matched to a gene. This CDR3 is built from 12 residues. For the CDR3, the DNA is TGTGCCAGCGGGGACAGGGTTCACGAGCAGTACCTC. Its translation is CASGDRVHEQYL.

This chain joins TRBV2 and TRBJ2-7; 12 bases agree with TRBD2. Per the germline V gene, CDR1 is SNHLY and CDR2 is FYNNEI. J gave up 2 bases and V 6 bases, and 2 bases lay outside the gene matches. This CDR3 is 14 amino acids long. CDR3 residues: CASRWTSGTYEQYF. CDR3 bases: TGTGCCAGCAGATGGACTAGCGGGACCTACGAGCAGTACTTC.

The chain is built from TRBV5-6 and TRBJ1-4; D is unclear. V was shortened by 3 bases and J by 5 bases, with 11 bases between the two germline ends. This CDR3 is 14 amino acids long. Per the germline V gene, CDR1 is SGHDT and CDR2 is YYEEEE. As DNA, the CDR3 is TGTGCCAGCAGCTCCGGCCCGCAGAATGAAAAACTGTTTTTT. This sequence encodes CASSSGPQNEKLFF.

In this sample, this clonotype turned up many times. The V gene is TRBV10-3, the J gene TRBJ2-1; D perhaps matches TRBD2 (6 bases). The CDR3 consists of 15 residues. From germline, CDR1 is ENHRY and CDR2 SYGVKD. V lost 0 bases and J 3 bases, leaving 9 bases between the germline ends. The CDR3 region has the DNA TGTGCCATCAGTGAGTCGGTGGGAGGCTACAATGAGCAGTTCTTC. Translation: CAISESVGGYNEQFF.

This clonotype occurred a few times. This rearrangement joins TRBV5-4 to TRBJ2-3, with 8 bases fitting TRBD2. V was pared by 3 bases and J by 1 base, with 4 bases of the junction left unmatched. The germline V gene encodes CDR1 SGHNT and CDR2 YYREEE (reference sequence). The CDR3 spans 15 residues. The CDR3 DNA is TGTGCCAGCAGCTCGGGACTAGAGGGCACAGATACGCAGTATTTT. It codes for CASSSGLEGTDTQYF.

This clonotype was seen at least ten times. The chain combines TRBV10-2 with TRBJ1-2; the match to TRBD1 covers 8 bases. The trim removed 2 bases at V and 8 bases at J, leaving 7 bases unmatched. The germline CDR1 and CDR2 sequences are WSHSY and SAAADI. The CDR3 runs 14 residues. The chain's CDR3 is CASSETGGLEGYTF. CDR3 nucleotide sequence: TGCGCCAGCAGTGAGACAGGGGGTCTGGAAGGCTACACCTTC.